The present T cell receptor (beta chain) was sequenced within a study of neurological immune-mediated disorders. Overall study findings and caveats: The absence of any CDR3 amino acid sequence shared by expanded clones across subjects suggests that repertoires were private in all groups.

TCRdb used MiXCR to reprocess the 5' RACE reads, holding one entry per CDR3 protein. Altogether about 33,000 distinct CDR3 sequences are present, about 1.4% being singletons, with the ten largest covering 9.2%. There are 13 residues in the CDR3. V was cut by 3 bases and J by 2 bases, with 8 bases left in between. Ten or more counts support this clonotype. The antigen remains unidentified. This rearrangement joins TRBV12-3 or TRBV12-4 to TRBJ2-7; D may be TRBD1 or TRBD2 (5 bases each). This sequence was found in a woman in her twenties or thirties with multiple sclerosis. The sample taken for sequencing was PBMCs. The CDR3 DNA follows: TGTGCCAGCAGTTTGGGGGTAGCCTACGAGCAGTACTTC. This gives the protein CASSLGVAYEQYF.